These 6 T cell receptor beta chains were sequenced from one sample in a study of OX40 agonist ivuxolimab in advanced cancers. The protocol was immunoSEQ multiplex PCR, while the TCRdb copy is restricted to in-frame clones and leaves out a portion. The sample has some 80,000 clones, around 93% seen once. Sequencing was performed on CD4+ or CD8+ T cells sorted from blood, taken in a trial of the OX40 agonist ivuxolimab. The receptors shown here come from an adult with an advanced solid tumor such as melanoma, head and neck, liver or kidney cancer.

This clone appeared a single time. The rearrangement links TRBV11-2 to TRBJ2-3, with TRBD2 matching over 12 bases. The CDR3 contains 18 residues. The germline V gene has CDR1 SGHAT and CDR2 FQNNGV. The junction had 17 bases not matched to a gene; V was cut back by 6 bases and J by 7 bases. CDR3 residues: CASSDDLTSGGKWNTQYF. CDR3 bases: TGTGCCAGCAGTGACGACCTTACTAGCGGGGGGAAGTGGAATACGCAGTATTTT.

The chain employs TRBV7-9 and TRBJ2-7; unclear D gene. The germline CDR1 and CDR2 sequences are SEHNR and FQNEAQ (reference sequence). This CDR3 is built from 14 residues. V was cut by 0 bases and J by 3 bases, with 9 bases left in between. This CDR3 is CASSLAEGYYEQYF. CDR3 sequence (DNA): TGTGCCAGCAGCTTAGCGGAAGGGTACTACGAGCAGTACTTC. Based on the CDR3 plus reference TRBV7-9 and TRBJ2-7, the full variable domain is DTGVSQNPRHKITKRGQNVTFRCDPISEHNRLYWYRQTLGQGPEFLTYFQNEAQLEKSRLLSDRFSAERPKGSFSTLEIQRTEQGDSAMYLCASSLAEGYYEQYFGPGTRLTVT.

Comments on this clone: The junction departs from the called germline gene at one end, perhaps through a read error. The rearrangement links TRBV7-9 to TRBJ1-1; D is unclear. The CDR3 extends over 14 amino acids. CDR1 and CDR2 (germline): SEHNR, FQNEAQ (reference sequence). CDR3 in amino acids: CASSRNRGNTEAFF. The CDR3 nucleotides are TGCGCCAGCAGCCGGAACCGGGGGAACACTGAAGCTTTCTTT.

This sequence joins TRBV27 and TRBJ2-1, with 8 bases aligning to TRBD1. Germline CDR1 reads MNHEY; CDR2 reads SMNVEV (reference sequence). Losses at the gene ends were 1 base for V and 6 bases for J; bases not matched to a gene: 2. The CDR3 has 14 residues. CDR3: CASSLWTGFNEQFF. DNA for the CDR3: TGTGCCAGCAGTTTATGGACAGGGTTCAATGAGCAGTTCTTC.

The V call is TRBV6-5, the J call TRBJ2-1; possible D gene TRBD2, 7 bases. V gave up 7 bases and J gave up 9 bases, with 16 bases separating them. This CDR3 region has 13 residues. Germline lookup yields CDR1 MNHEY and CDR2 SVGAGI. In DNA, the CDR3 is TGTGCCAGCAAAGAGCCGGGGGGCCTTGAGCAGTTCTTC. This codes for CASKEPGGLEQFF.

The chain employs TRBV2 and TRBJ1-4, with a weak D call TRBD1 (6 bases). Germline CDR1 is SNHLY and CDR2 is FYNNEI. CDR3 length equals 14 residues. V was shortened by 4 bases and J by 8 bases, with 14 bases between the two germline ends. CDR3 sequence reads: CASSGGGALEKLFF. The CDR3 nucleotides read TGTGCCAGCAGTGGAGGGGGGGCATTAGAAAAACTGTTTTTT.